This TCR beta chain emerged from a study of beta chain features in type 1 diabetes. This clone was seen a few times. Its target is not known. Expressed TCRB transcripts were sequenced because the isolated RNA had all been reverse transcribed beforehand. Generated by immunoSEQ multiplex PCR, the TCRdb table keeps only in-frame clones and is missing some. In the table there are 250,000 or so clones, around 13% of which are singletons. Study-wide results and caveats: Junctions at VDJ sites from type 1 diabetes patients had fewer insertions and more deletions. In every one of the four CD4+ subsets, TCRB CDR3s were moderately but significantly shorter in Type 1 diabetes patients. Cells carrying high TCR expression could end up over-represented when cDNA is sequenced.

V dropped 4 bases and J dropped 4 bases, with 11 bases sitting between them. There are 13 residues in the CDR3. Germline values: CDR1 SQVTM, CDR2 ANQGSEA. The chain uses TRBV29-1 and TRBJ1-3; perhaps TRBD1 as D (6 bases). Sequenced material: naive CD4+ T cells from blood. The receptor comes from a man in his thirties or forties with type 1 diabetes. The CDR3 DNA sequence: TGCAGCGTTGGTGGGACAAACGGAAACACCATATATTTT. Protein sequence: CSVGGTNGNTIYF. The full variable domain, with the rest looked up from reference TRBV29-1 and TRBJ1-3, is SAVISQKPSRDICQRGTSLTIQCQVDSQVTMMFWYRQQPGQSLTLIATANQGSEATYESGFVIDKFPISRPNLTFSTLTVSNMSPEDSSIYLCSVGGTNGNTIYFGEGSWLTVV.